A single sample is the source of the 30 T cell receptor beta chains below, sequenced in a study of early T cells in non-severe SARS-CoV-2 infection. One entry per CDR3 protein, called by TCRdb with MiXCR from the 5' RACE reads. The data contain roughly 26,000 distinct CDR3 sequences, approximately 4% of them singletons. Sequencing was done on a sample of whole blood. The receptors stem from an adult who was a healthcare worker with PCR-confirmed SARS-CoV-2 infection or an uninfected control (not recorded which).

This clonotype was observed many times. The chain combines TRBV6-1 with TRBJ2-7; 10 bases map to TRBD1. The CDR3 extends over 13 amino acids. The germline gives CDR1 MNHNS, CDR2 SASEGT. After removal of 7 bases from V and 6 bases from J, the junction contained 6 bases not matched to a gene. CDR3 sequence reads: CASITGTGVEQYF. In DNA form, the CDR3 reads TGTGCCAGCATTACCGGGACAGGGGTCGAGCAGTACTTC.

This clonotype has at least ten counts. The chain joins TRBV14 to TRBJ2-3; the D is unclear. Trimming pared 0 bases from V and 6 bases from J, leaving 4 bases between. This CDR3 is 12 amino acids long. CDR1 and CDR2 (germline): SGHDN, FVKESK. The DNA of the CDR3 is TGTGCCAGCAGCCAAGAATCCGATACGCAGTATTTT. Translated: CASSQESDTQYF.

This clonotype was found many times. The chain carries TRBV5-6 and TRBJ1-4, with D possibly being TRBD1 (6 bases). The CDR3 totals 17 residues. V gave up 1 base and J gave up 8 bases, with 21 bases separating them. Germline-derived CDR1 and CDR2 are SGHDT and YYEEEE. CDR3 nucleotides: TGTGCCAGCAGCTTGTTAGGAACTACAGGGTTTCGAGAAAAACTGTTTTTT. It yields the protein CASSLLGTTGFREKLFF.

This clonotype was seen at least ten times. This chain connects TRBV6-1 to TRBJ2-3; 11 bases agree with TRBD2. The CDR3 has 15 amino acids. The junction had 2 bases not matched to a gene; V was cut back by 4 bases and J by 2 bases. Germline CDR1 is MNHNS and CDR2 is SASEGT. The CDR3 loop reads CASSGLAGTTDTQYF. The CDR3 nucleotides read TGTGCCAGCAGTGGACTAGCGGGGACCACAGATACGCAGTATTTT.

Remarks on this clonotype: A much bigger clone sits one base away, suggesting this may be a read error. The chain joins TRBV27 to TRBJ1-2; TRBD1 might be the D (5 bases). CDR1 and CDR2 from the germline V gene are MNHEY and SMNVEV (reference sequence). CDR3 length equals 14 residues. CDR3 protein: CACSLSQGIHGYTF. Here the CDR3 DNA reads TGTGCCTGCAGTTTATCGCAGGGCATCCATGGCTACACCTTC.

The rearrangement joins TRBV11-2 to TRBJ2-2; D may be TRBD2 (5 bases). The germline CDR1 and CDR2 sequences are SGHAT and FQNNGV. The CDR3 runs to 18 residues. Trimming shortened V by 4 bases and J by 0 bases, and 18 bases separated the two germline ends. The CDR3 coding sequence is TGTGCCAGCAGCTCTAATCGTCCGGGGAGTCCGAACACCGGGGAGCTGTTTTTT. Protein sequence: CASSSNRPGSPNTGELFF.

The sample holds many counts of this clonotype. The chain couples TRBV7-2 to TRBJ2-1; the match to TRBD2 covers 12 bases. The CDR3 covers 17 residues. The germline gives CDR1 SGHTA, CDR2 FQGNSA. The V segment lost 1 base and the J segment 8 bases; nucleotides outside the gene matches: 9. The CDR3 DNA sequence: TGTGCCAGCAGCTTAGTAAGGCTAGCGGGAGGGTACGATGAGCAGTTCTTC. This gives the protein CASSLVRLAGGYDEQFF.

At least ten counts were recorded for this clonotype. This chain connects TRBV3-1 to TRBJ2-3; TRBD2 matches at 15 bases. The germline gives CDR1 LGHDT, CDR2 YNNKEL (reference sequence). The length of the CDR3 is 16 residues. V shed 5 bases, J shed 8 bases, and the junction held 8 bases outside the gene matches. CDR3 nucleotide sequence: TGTGCCAGCAGCACCTGGACTAGCGGGGGGGAGCCTACGCAGTATTTT. Translating it yields CASSTWTSGGEPTQYF.

This clonotype appeared many times. V gene TRBV11-3 combines with J gene TRBJ2-1, with D maybe TRBD1 (6 bases). CDR1 and CDR2 (germline): SGHNT, YENEEA. The CDR3 is made up of 14 amino acids. Trimming pared 5 bases from V and 5 bases from J, leaving 13 bases between. The CDR3 sequence is CASSAGAPHNEQFF. DNA for the CDR3: TGTGCCAGCAGCGCAGGGGCCCCCCACAATGAGCAGTTCTTC.

V and J are TRBV5-1 and TRBJ2-5, with 11 bases lining up with TRBD2. The CDR3 runs 17 residues. The J segment lost 0 bases and the V segment lost 4 bases, leaving 8 bases of the junction unmatched. The germline CDR1 and CDR2 sequences are SGHRS and YFSETQ. CDR3 DNA: TGCGCCAGCAGCCGAACCGGGACTAGCGGTTACCAAGAGACCCAGTACTTC. Protein sequence: CASSRTGTSGYQETQYF.

This clonotype has ten or more counts. DNA of the CDR3: TGTGCCAGCAGCTTTTTGGTTTCTAGCGGGAGCTCCACCGGGGAGCTGTTTTTT. Encoded protein: CASSFLVSSGSSTGELFF. J is TRBJ2-2 and V is TRBV5-5; 10 nucleotides line up with TRBD2. CDR1 and CDR2 from the germline V gene are SGHKS and YYEKEE (reference sequence). Trimming took 2 bases from V and 4 from J; bases not matched to a gene: 11. The length of the CDR3 is 18 residues.

This clonotype came up a few times. The chain combines TRBV6-4 with TRBJ2-1, with D tentatively TRBD2 (5 bases). The CDR3 is made up of 15 amino acids. The V end lost 4 bases, the J end lost 3 bases, and 13 bases lay between the germline ends. Germline V gives CDR1 MRHNA, CDR2 SNTAGT. The CDR3 sequence: CASSADLLSYNEQFF. In DNA form, the CDR3 reads TGTGCCAGCAGTGCGGACTTGTTAAGCTACAATGAGCAGTTCTTC.

There are many counts of this clonotype. The V call is TRBV6-1, the J call TRBJ1-5; perhaps TRBD1 as D (6 bases). The germline gives CDR1 MNHNS, CDR2 SASEGT. The CDR3 loop spans 12 amino acids. V was clipped by 8 bases and J by 7 bases, with 12 bases between them. CDR3 DNA sequence: TGTGCCAGCGAGGGGGGGCGGCAGCCCCAGCATTTT. This encodes CASEGGRQPQHF.

The rearrangement joins TRBV20-1 to TRBJ2-1; tentatively, D is TRBD2 (5 bases). There are 14 residues in the CDR3. Trimming removed 6 bases from V and 6 bases from J, with 18 bases in between. Germline CDR1 reads DFQATT; CDR2 reads SNEGSKA (reference sequence). The CDR3 DNA reads as TGCAGTGCGGAACTTAACCGAGGAGGCAATGAGCAGTTCTTC. Translation: CSAELNRGGNEQFF.

The table lists this clonotype with many counts. The chain combines TRBV5-1 with TRBJ1-2, with 7 bases fitting TRBD1. Per germline, CDR1 SGHRS and CDR2 YFSETQ. V gave up 0 bases and J gave up 3 bases; unmatched junction bases: 2. There are 14 residues in the CDR3. Here the CDR3 reads CASSLGDSDYGYTF. DNA for the CDR3: TGCGCCAGCAGCTTGGGGGACAGCGACTATGGCTACACCTTC. Drawing the rest from reference TRBV5-1 and TRBJ1-2, the complete variable domain is KAGVTQTPRYLIKTRGQQVTLSCSPISGHRSVSWYQQTPGQGLQFLFEYFSETQRNKGNFPGRFSGRQFSNSRSEMNVSTLELGDSALYLCASSLGDSDYGYTFGSGTRLTVV.

This clonotype turned up a few times. V usage is TRBV6-2 or TRBV6-3 and J usage is TRBJ2-7; no clear D gene. Per the germline V gene, CDR1 is MNHEY and CDR2 is SVGEGT. With 10 bases removed from V and 1 base from J, the gap between germline ends came to 11 bases. The CDR3 length is 12 residues. CDR3 in DNA: TGTGCCACCAAGCCCGGGTCCTACGAGCAGTACTTC. Translation gives CATKPGSYEQYF.

This clonotype was seen many times. The chain recombines TRBV2 with TRBJ2-4; D is ambiguous. Germline CDR1 is SNHLY and CDR2 is FYNNEI. V was trimmed by 7 bases and J by 0 bases, leaving 13 bases between them. This CDR3 comprises 15 residues. CDR3 sequence: CASTERALAKNIQYF. As DNA, the CDR3 is TGTGCCAGCACCGAACGGGCTTTAGCCAAAAACATTCAGTACTTC.

The rearrangement joins TRBV29-1 to TRBJ2-7; D may be TRBD1 (6 bases). V shed 5 bases and J shed 2 bases, with 13 bases lying between them. The CDR3 has 13 amino acids. Looked up from germline, CDR1 is SQVTM and CDR2 is ANQGSEA. The CDR3 DNA sequence: TGCAGCGTTTTACCGGACAGAGCCTACGAGCAGTACTTC. Its protein product is CSVLPDRAYEQYF.

This clonotype was recorded many times. The chain combines TRBV30 with TRBJ1-2; TRBD1 might be the D (6 bases). The germline CDR1 and CDR2 sequences are GTSNPN and SVGIG (reference sequence). The CDR3 has 13 residues. Trimming took off 0 bases at V and 5 bases at J, with 10 bases between the two ends. The CDR3 nucleotides read TGTGCCTGGAGTGTAGGGACACCTTATGGCTACACCTTC. Protein: CAWSVGTPYGYTF.

There are many counts of this clonotype. This chain connects TRBV6-6 to TRBJ2-7; no clear D. The germline gives CDR1 MNHNY, CDR2 SVGAGI (reference sequence). The CDR3 covers 13 residues. Trimming removed 0 bases at V and 6 bases at J, with 9 bases between. As DNA, the CDR3 is TGTGCCAGCAGTTACTCGTCCGGGTTCGAGCAGTACTTC. Its protein is CASSYSSGFEQYF.

This clonotype has more than one count but fewer than ten. V is TRBV6-6 and J is TRBJ2-1; TRBD2 is a possible D gene (5 bases). Germline V gene sequence: CDR1 MNHNY, CDR2 SVGAGI (reference sequence). The CDR3 sequence is 12 residues long. V lost 6 bases and J 9 bases, leaving 12 bases between the germline ends. The CDR3 here is CASSRGAVEQFF. As DNA, the CDR3 is TGTGCCAGCAGCCGTGGAGCGGTTGAGCAGTTCTTC.

This clonotype was recorded a few times. The chain uses TRBV19 and TRBJ1-2; no firm D call. Trimming stripped 3 bases from V and 4 bases from J, with 12 bases between. CDR1 LNHDA and CDR2 SQIVND come from the germline V gene (reference sequence). This CDR3 has 14 amino acids. The CDR3 DNA follows: TGTGCCAGTAGTATCGGAACAGCAAGCTATGGCTACACCTTC. It codes for CASSIGTASYGYTF.

This clonotype came up many times. The chain is built from TRBV9 and TRBJ2-1; 8 nucleotides match TRBD2. The CDR3 extends over 15 amino acids. J was trimmed by 2 bases and V by 0 bases; bases with no gene match: 1. Germline V CDR1 and CDR2: SGDLS, YYNGEE. DNA for the CDR3: TGTGCCAGCAGCGTAGCGGGAGGGCCCTACAATGAGCAGTTCTTC. Its translation is CASSVAGGPYNEQFF. Complete variable domain (other parts from reference TRBV9 and TRBJ2-1): DSGVTQTPKHLITATGQRVTLRCSPRSGDLSVYWYQQSLDQGLQFLIQYYNGEERAKGNILERFSAQQFPDLHSELNLSSLELGDSALYFCASSVAGGPYNEQFFGPGTRLTVL.

This clonotype has just a few counts. The V call is TRBV5-5, the J call TRBJ2-7; no clear D. The CDR3 totals 15 residues. CDR1 SGHKS and CDR2 YYEKEE come from the germline V gene (reference sequence). Between the trimmed V and J ends, which lost 0 bases and 3 bases, there was a span of 13 bases. For the CDR3, the DNA is TGTGCCAGCAGCTTGGCAGTATCCTGGGTCTACGAGCAGTACTTC. This encodes CASSLAVSWVYEQYF.

In its sample, this clonotype was seen a few times. The J gene is TRBJ1-1, the V gene TRBV5-5, with D possibly being TRBD1 (6 bases). This CDR3 region has 17 residues. Germline V gives CDR1 SGHKS, CDR2 YYEKEE (reference sequence). V was trimmed by 4 bases and J by 1 base, leaving 20 bases between them. Written as DNA, the CDR3 is TGTGCCAGCAGCACAGGTCTGGGGGCGGGCCCGAACACTGAAGCTTTCTTT. Encoded protein: CASSTGLGAGPNTEAFF.

This clonotype was observed many times. The CDR3 protein is CASNFMNSYNEQFF. The CDR3 nucleotides read TGTGCCAGCAACTTTATGAATTCCTACAATGAGCAGTTCTTC. This chain links TRBV2 with TRBJ2-1; D gene unclear. This CDR3 contains 14 residues. Looked up from germline, CDR1 is SNHLY and CDR2 is FYNNEI. Trimming took off 7 bases at V and 1 base at J, with 11 bases between the two ends. Full variable domain (outside the CDR3, taken from reference TRBV2 and TRBJ2-1): EPEVTQTPSHQVTQMGQEVILRCVPISNHLYFYWYRQILGQKVEFLVSFYNNEISEKSEIFDDQFSVERPDGSNFTLKIRSTKLEDSAMYFCASNFMNSYNEQFFGPGTRLTVL.

The sample holds many counts of this clonotype. V gene TRBV18 combines with J gene TRBJ1-5; 8 bases match TRBD1. Trimming at V came to 3 bases and at J to 2 bases, leaving 3 bases not matched to a gene. CDR3 length equals 15 residues. The V gene's germline CDR1 is KGHSH and CDR2 LQKENI. CDR3 DNA: TGTGCCAGCTCACCGACAGGGGAGGGCAATCAGCCCCAGCATTTT. Translated: CASSPTGEGNQPQHF.

This clonotype showed up many times. The gene calls are TRBV4-2 and TRBJ1-2, with 8 bases that match TRBD1. CDR1 is LGHNA and CDR2 is YNFKEQ in the germline V gene. This CDR3 is built from 13 residues. After removal of 4 bases from V and 8 bases from J, the junction contained 6 bases not matched to a gene. CDR3 protein: CASSPVDRDGYTF. As DNA, the CDR3 is TGTGCCAGCAGCCCAGTGGACAGGGACGGCTACACCTTC.

This clonotype was counted at least ten times. The CDR3 here is CASSQGAGGSRSDVQYF. CDR3 DNA: TGTGCCAGCAGCCAAGGGGCGGGAGGGTCAAGGTCGGATGTGCAGTACTTC. The V call is TRBV4-2, the J call TRBJ2-7; the match to TRBD2 covers 9 bases. There are 17 residues in the CDR3. Germline V CDR1 and CDR2: LGHNA, YNFKEQ. V was clipped by 1 base and J by 9 bases; unmatched bases: 16.

CDR3 protein: CASSVAEGQGYEQYF. The CDR3 nucleotides are TGTGCCAGCAGCGTTGCGGAGGGACAGGGTTACGAGCAGTACTTC. This rearrangement joins TRBV9 to TRBJ2-7, with 9 bases fitting TRBD1. V was pared by 2 bases and J by 4 bases, with 7 bases of the junction left unmatched. Germline V gene data show CDR1 as SGDLS and CDR2 as YYNGEE. The CDR3 length is 15 residues.